This T cell receptor beta chain was captured in a study of cytomegalovirus exposure and HLA in healthy donors. Study findings and constraints: A later analysis found that most CMV-associated TCR beta chains appeared HLA-restricted. When analyzed later, the rates of TCR association showed variation by HLA locus, with DRB1 the most and HLA-C the fewest.

V shed 2 bases, J shed 1 base, and the junction held 5 bases outside the gene matches. The length of the CDR3 is 15 residues. Germline V gives CDR1 SGHNT, CDR2 YYREEE (reference sequence). The PCR used 60 Vbeta and 13 Jbeta primers. Here immunoSEQ multiplex PCR was the method, and the copy in TCRdb shows in-frame clones only, minus some. The sample lists around 50,000 clones; around 80% were seen once. This clone was seen only once. Its specificity is not known. The TCR comes from a man in his thirties or forties in good health and CMV-seropositive. This chain joins TRBV5-4 and TRBJ1-1, with 7 bases that match TRBD1. Material: PBMCs. CDR3 loop: CASSFPGQQNTEAFF. CDR3 DNA: TGTGCCAGCAGCTTCCCGGGACAGCAGAACACTGAAGCTTTCTTT.